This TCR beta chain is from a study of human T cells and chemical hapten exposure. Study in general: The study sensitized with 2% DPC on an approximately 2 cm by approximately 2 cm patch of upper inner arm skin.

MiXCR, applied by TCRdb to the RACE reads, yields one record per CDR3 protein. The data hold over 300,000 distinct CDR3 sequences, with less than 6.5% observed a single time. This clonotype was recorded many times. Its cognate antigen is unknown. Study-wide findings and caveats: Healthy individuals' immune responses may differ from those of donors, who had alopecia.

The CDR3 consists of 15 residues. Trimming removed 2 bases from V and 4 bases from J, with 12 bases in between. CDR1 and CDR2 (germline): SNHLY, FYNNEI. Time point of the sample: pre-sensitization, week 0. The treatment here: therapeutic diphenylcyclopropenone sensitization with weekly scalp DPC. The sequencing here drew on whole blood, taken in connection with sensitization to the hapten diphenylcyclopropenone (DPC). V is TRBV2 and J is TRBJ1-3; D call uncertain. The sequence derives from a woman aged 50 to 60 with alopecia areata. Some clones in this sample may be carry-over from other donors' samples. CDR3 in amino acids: CASSEFGDGGNTIYF. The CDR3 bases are TGTGCCAGCAGTGAATTTGGGGATGGGGGAAACACCATATATTTT.